The clone carrying this T cell receptor beta chain came up a few times. Its antigen is not known. The data stem from a study of blood T cells in healthy people across ages. Notes on the study in general: PBMCs that were unsorted prevented a conclusive naive versus antigen-experienced comparison. There were more naive CD4+ cells and higher diversity in long-lived donors than in aged donors.

Trimming took 3 bases from V and 6 from J, leaving 23 bases between them. The CDR3 is 17 residues long. CDR1 is LGHNA, CDR2 YNFKEQ, per germline. PCR was performed a second time for about 7 to 11 cycles using a sample-barcoded 5' primer and a J-beta primer mix. No fewer than 3 million CDR3-containing paired-end reads came from each sample. TCRdb passed the 5' RACE reads through MiXCR, listing each CDR3 protein once. The sample lists 950,000 to 1,200,000 distinct CDR3 sequences, around two fifths occurring once. The sequence came from a man between 18 and 29 years old in good health. J is TRBJ1-2 and V is TRBV4-2; a possible D gene is TRBD1 (5 bases). Sequencing used blood. CDR3 protein: CASSQEGRWGRENGYTF. The CDR3, as DNA: TGTGCCAGCAGCCAGGAAGGTCGGTGGGGACGAGAAAATGGCTACACCTTC.